The next 25 T cell receptor beta chains were all read from a single sample in a study of blood T cell repertoires in COVID-19. The method was immunoSEQ multiplex PCR; TCRdb's version includes in-frame clones alone and lacks a portion of them. The table includes about 51,000 clones, roughly 90% detected once. The sequencing sample was made of peripheral blood. Source of these receptors: a man over 45 with acute or convalescent COVID-19.

The rearrangement uses TRBV5-4 and TRBJ1-6; D is possibly TRBD1 (5 bases). The V gene's germline CDR1 is SGHNT and CDR2 YYREEE (reference sequence). V lost 4 bases and J lost 5, with 13 bases in between. CDR3 length: 15 residues. The CDR3 bases are TGTGCCAGCAGCCGGGGGGTTGCGAATAATTCACCCCTCCACTTT. It is translated as CASSRGVANNSPLHF.

The chain combines TRBV6-1 with TRBJ1-3; 10 positions agree with TRBD1. CDR1 and CDR2 (germline): MNHNS, SASEGT. The CDR3 sequence is 13 residues long. Germline trimming cut 3 bases from V and 8 bases from J; bases unmatched to any gene: 1. The DNA of the CDR3 is TGTGCCAGCAGTGAGGGACAGGGGTACACCATATATTTT. As protein: CASSEGQGYTIYF.

The sample holds one count of this clone. CDR3: CASSLVISTDQETQYF. CDR3 nucleotide sequence: TGTGCCAGCAGCTTAGTTATATCAACAGATCAAGAGACCCAGTACTTC. The V gene is TRBV7-9, the J gene TRBJ2-5; no reliable D call. Trimming removed 1 base at V and 2 bases at J, with 14 bases between. The CDR3 sequence is 16 residues long. Germline CDR1 and CDR2: SEHNR and FQNEAQ (reference sequence).

The chain uses TRBV6-5 and TRBJ1-4; D possibly corresponds to TRBD1 (6 bases). Trimming took off 6 bases at V and 0 bases at J, with 11 bases between the two ends. CDR1 and CDR2 (germline): MNHEY, SVGAGI. The CDR3 runs to 15 residues. The CDR3 nucleotides read TGTGCCAGCAGGGCAGGGGCGGCAACTAATGAAAAACTGTTTTTT. Amino acid sequence: CASRAGAATNEKLFF.

This rearrangement joins TRBV6-5 to TRBJ1-1; 7 nucleotides match TRBD1. The germline V gene has CDR1 MNHEY and CDR2 SVGAGI. Losses at the gene ends were 2 bases for V and 1 base for J; bases not matched to a gene: 7. The CDR3 is made up of 16 amino acids. The CDR3 region is CASSYLSQGQNTEAFF. CDR3 coding DNA: TGTGCCAGCAGTTACCTCTCACAGGGGCAGAACACTGAAGCTTTCTTT.

The chain combines TRBV30 with TRBJ1-3; D remains unclear. Deletions cut 4 bases from V and 0 bases from J, with 10 bases between. Germline-derived CDR1 and CDR2 are GTSNPN and SVGIG (reference sequence). CDR3 length: 14 residues. CDR3 in DNA: TGTGCCTGGACAGGTCTACCCTCTGGAAACACCATATATTTT. Amino acids: CAWTGLPSGNTIYF.

The chain employs TRBV12-3 or TRBV12-4 and TRBJ1-2, with 10 bases lining up with TRBD1. This CDR3 region has 12 residues. Germline trimming cut 6 bases from V and 7 bases from J; bases unmatched to any gene: 2. The CDR3 here is CASRTGGSGYTF. CDR3 bases: TGTGCCAGCAGGACAGGGGGCTCTGGCTACACCTTC.

J is TRBJ1-2 and V is TRBV28; 12 nucleotides line up with TRBD1. The trim removed 7 bases at V and 4 bases at J, leaving 10 bases unmatched. CDR3 size: 16 residues. Per germline, CDR1 MDHEN and CDR2 SYDVKM. The CDR3 coding sequence is TGTGCCAGCATTTATGCCGGGACAGGGGGCGTCTATGGCTACACCTTC. It yields the protein CASIYAGTGGVYGYTF.

The chain carries TRBV24-1 and TRBJ2-2, with D tentatively TRBD1 (5 bases). The V gene lost 7 bases and the J gene lost 7 bases, with 9 bases spanning the gap. Germline loops: CDR1 KGHDR, CDR2 SFDVKD. CDR3 length: 12 residues. CDR3 protein: CATREGDGELFF. The CDR3 DNA follows: TGTGCCACCAGGGAAGGGGACGGGGAGCTGTTTTTT.

In nucleotides, the CDR3 is TGTGCCTGGAGTGACGGACTAGGTGAAACAGATACGCAGTATTTT. As protein: CAWSDGLGETDTQYF. The V gene is TRBV30, the J gene TRBJ2-3; TRBD2 agrees at 7 bases. CDR1 is GTSNPN and CDR2 is SVGIG in the germline V gene (reference sequence). The CDR3 spans 15 residues. Trimming took 1 base from V and 3 from J; bases not matched to a gene: 7.

V usage is TRBV5-8 and J usage is TRBJ2-7; 8 bases fit TRBD1. Unmatched junction bases numbered 14, after V lost 5 bases and J lost 1 base. The CDR3 is 17 amino acids. Germline loops: CDR1 SGHTS, CDR2 YDEGEE. CDR3 DNA: TGTGCCAGCAGTTTTTCTTATATGGACAGGGTTTCCTACGAGCAGTACTTC. Residues: CASSFSYMDRVSYEQYF. The full variable domain, in which reference TRBV5-8 and TRBJ2-7 provide the parts outside the CDR3, is EAGVTQSPTHLIKTRGQQATLRCSPISGHTSVYWYQQALGLGLQFLLWYDEGEERNRGNFPPRFSGRQFPNYSSELNVNALELEDSALYLCASSFSYMDRVSYEQYFGPGTRLTVT.

This clone was detected only once. CDR3 sequence reads: CASSDLGDYNEQFF. For the CDR3, the DNA is TGCGCCAGCAGTGATCTCGGAGACTACAATGAGCAGTTCTTC. The J gene is TRBJ2-1, the V gene TRBV10-1; D uncertain. Per germline, CDR1 WNHNN and CDR2 SYGVQD (reference sequence). The CDR3 has 14 residues. The V and J ends lost 3 bases and 3 bases respectively, with 9 bases between them.

This clone was found once. The rearrangement uses TRBV4-2 and TRBJ1-1; D is unclear. The length of the CDR3 is 14 residues. Trimming took 0 bases from V and 4 from J, leaving 9 bases between them. In germline, CDR1 is LGHNA, CDR2 YNFKEQ. The CDR3, as DNA: TGTGCCAGCAGCCAAGAGGACGGAGGCACTGAAGCTTTCTTT. Its protein product is CASSQEDGGTEAFF.

The rearrangement joins TRBV3-1 (or the pseudogene TRBV3-2) to TRBJ2-1; 9 bases line up with TRBD2. This CDR3 is 16 amino acids long. Germline trimming cut 4 bases from V and 5 bases from J; bases unmatched to any gene: 9. Germline lookup yields CDR1 LGHDT and CDR2 YNNKEL (reference sequence). The CDR3 region is CASSPPGASGDNEQFF. In DNA form, the CDR3 reads TGTGCCAGCAGCCCACCGGGGGCTAGCGGGGACAATGAGCAGTTCTTC.

V is TRBV6-5 and J is TRBJ2-1; TRBD1 matches 8 bases. Losses at the gene ends were 4 bases for V and 4 bases for J; bases not matched to a gene: 6. The germline CDR1 and CDR2 sequences are MNHEY and SVGAGI. The CDR3 has 15 residues. CDR3 bases: TGTGCCAGCAGTTCCTCAGGGGGCAATTACAATGAGCAGTTCTTC. Its translation is CASSSSGGNYNEQFF.

The chain joins TRBV11-2 to TRBJ2-2, with D possibly matching TRBD2 (6 bases). The CDR3 has 15 amino acids. The V end was cut by 6 bases, the J end by 2 bases, with 13 bases between. Germline V gene lookup returns CDR1 SGHAT and CDR2 FQNNGV. In nucleotides, the CDR3 is TGTGCCAGCAGTTTTCGAGGGACTAACACCGGGGAGCTGTTTTTT. It yields the protein CASSFRGTNTGELFF. Variable domain in full (rest from reference TRBV11-2 and TRBJ2-2): EAGVAQSPRYKIIEKRQSVAFWCNPISGHATLYWYQQILGQGPKLLIQFQNNGVVDDSQLPKDRFSAERLKGVDSTLKIQPAKLEDSAVYLCASSFRGTNTGELFFGEGSRLTVL.

The chain joins TRBV7-2 to TRBJ1-2; D is uncertain. Germline V lookup: CDR1 SGHTA, CDR2 FQGNSA. The CDR3 is made up of 14 amino acids. Trimming stripped 5 bases from V and 3 bases from J, with 13 bases between. The CDR3 here is CASSPPGRDYGYTF. DNA of the CDR3: TGTGCCAGCAGCCCACCCGGTCGCGACTATGGCTACACCTTC.

This sequence joins TRBV30 and TRBJ1-5, with D unclear. CDR3 size: 13 residues. Deletions cut 3 bases from V and 4 bases from J, with 10 bases between. Germline values: CDR1 GTSNPN, CDR2 SVGIG (reference sequence). DNA of the CDR3: TGTGCCTGGAGCGTACAGCAGAATCAGCCCCAGCATTTT. It codes for CAWSVQQNQPQHF. Combining the CDR3 with reference TRBV30 and TRBJ1-5 gives the whole variable domain SQTIHQWPATLVQPVGSPLSLECTVEGTSNPNLYWYRQAAGRGLQLLFYSVGIGQISSEVPQNLSASRPQDRQFILSSKKLLLSDSGFYLCAWSVQQNQPQHFGDGTRLSIL.

The chain couples TRBV7-2 to TRBJ1-5; weak D call: TRBD1 (6 bases). The CDR3 consists of 15 residues. Germline-derived CDR1 and CDR2 are SGHTA and FQGNSA. V was shortened by 0 bases and J by 4 bases, with 10 bases between the two germline ends. As DNA, the CDR3 is TGTGCCAGCAGCTTAGCCGGGACACTTAATCAGCCCCAGCATTTT. Its protein is CASSLAGTLNQPQHF.

The V and J genes are TRBV24-1 and TRBJ2-2, with 7 bases lining up with TRBD1. CDR3 length: 15 residues. The germline CDR1 and CDR2 sequences are KGHDR and SFDVKD. V gave up 4 bases and J gave up 7 bases; unmatched junction bases: 8. The CDR3 protein is CATSDTQGNGGELFF. CDR3 coding DNA: TGTGCCACCAGTGACACACAGGGGAACGGCGGGGAGCTGTTTTTT.

V gene TRBV18 combines with J gene TRBJ1-2, with D tentatively TRBD1 (5 bases). CDR3 length equals 13 residues. The ends were cut back, 0 bases at V and 7 bases at J, with 9 bases in the middle. Per the germline V gene, CDR1 is KGHSH and CDR2 is LQKENI. In DNA form, the CDR3 reads TGTGCCAGCTCACCACCAGGGGCGCGTGGCTACACCTTC. It translates to CASSPPGARGYTF. The full variable domain, completed using reference TRBV18 and TRBJ1-2, is NAGVMQNPRHLVRRRGQEARLRCSPMKGHSHVYWYRQLPEEGLKFMVYLQKENIIDESGMPKERFSAEFPKEGPSILRIQQVVRGDSAAYFCASSPPGARGYTFGSGTRLTVV.

The rearrangement links TRBV29-1 to TRBJ2-3; D unclear. V was cut by 1 base and J by 2 bases, with 13 bases left in between. Looked up from germline, CDR1 is SQVTM and CDR2 is ANQGSEA. The CDR3 loop spans 15 amino acids. As DNA, the CDR3 is TGCAGCGTTGAAGGGCTCCCGCCCATCACAGATACGCAGTATTTT. Protein product: CSVEGLPPITDTQYF.

The chain combines TRBV30 with TRBJ2-2, with D tentatively TRBD2 (6 bases). This CDR3 region has 15 residues. The germline V gene encodes CDR1 GTSNPN and CDR2 SVGIG (reference sequence). V was cut by 4 bases and J by 2 bases, with 14 bases left in between. CDR3 sequence (DNA): TGTGCCTGGAAGGTGGGACTCTTTAACACCGGGGAGCTGTTTTTT. It specifies CAWKVGLFNTGELFF.

The table lists this clone with a count of one. V is TRBV19 and J is TRBJ1-3; D is ambiguous. V was clipped by 0 bases and J by 4 bases, with 4 bases between them. The CDR3 contains 13 residues. The V gene's germline CDR1 is LNHDA and CDR2 SQIVND (reference sequence). CDR3 nucleotide sequence: TGTGCCAGTAGTATAGAGGCCGGAAACACCATATATTTT. Its protein is CASSIEAGNTIYF.

This chain connects TRBV30 to TRBJ2-5, with D perhaps matching TRBD1 (6 bases). This CDR3 region has 13 residues. V was clipped by 2 bases and J by 5 bases, with 12 bases between them. Germline lookup yields CDR1 GTSNPN and CDR2 SVGIG (reference sequence). CDR3 DNA sequence: TGTGCCTGGAGTTCCTCAGGGGTCGAGACCCAGTACTTC. This translates into CAWSSSGVETQYF.